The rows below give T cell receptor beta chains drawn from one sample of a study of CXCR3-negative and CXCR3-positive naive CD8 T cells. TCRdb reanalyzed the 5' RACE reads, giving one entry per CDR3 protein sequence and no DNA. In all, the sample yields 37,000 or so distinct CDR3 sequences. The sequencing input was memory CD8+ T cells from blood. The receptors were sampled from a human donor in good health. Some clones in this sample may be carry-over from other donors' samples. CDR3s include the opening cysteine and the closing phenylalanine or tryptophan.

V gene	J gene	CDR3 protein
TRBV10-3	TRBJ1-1	CAISESAQGASEAFF
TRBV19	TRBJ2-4	CASVKANIQYF
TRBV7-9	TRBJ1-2	CASSFGGVGTPLNYGYTF
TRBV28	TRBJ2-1	CASSPGISSYNEQFF
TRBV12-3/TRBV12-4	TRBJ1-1	CASSPNWEIGFNTEAFF
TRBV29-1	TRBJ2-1	CSVGEGFNEQFF
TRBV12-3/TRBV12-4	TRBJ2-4	CASSPRDRRADIQYF
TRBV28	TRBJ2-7	CASRGFSGSSYEQYF
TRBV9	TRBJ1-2	CASSAQQGASGYTF
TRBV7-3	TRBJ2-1	CASSLTGGLTHNEQFF
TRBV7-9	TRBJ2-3	CASSFPGVDTQYF
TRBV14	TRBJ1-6	CASSQGQLYNSPLHF
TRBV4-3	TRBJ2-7	CASSQEGQLTSYEQYF
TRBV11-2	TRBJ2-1	CASLEGGRPPNEQFF
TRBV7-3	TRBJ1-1	CASSLRANTEAFF
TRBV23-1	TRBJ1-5	CASSHTGTGADQPQHF
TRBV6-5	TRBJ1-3	CASSGAGNTIYF
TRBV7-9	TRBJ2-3	CASSSSGSSDTQYF
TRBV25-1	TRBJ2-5	CASSHDRRETQYF
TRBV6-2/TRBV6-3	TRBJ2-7	CASSYTTPESSYAQYF
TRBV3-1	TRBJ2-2	CARSQEGGTGELFF
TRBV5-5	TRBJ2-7	CASSWTGTSEQYF
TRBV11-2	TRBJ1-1	CASSLAGEGDTEAFF
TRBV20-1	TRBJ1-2	CSARELGNYGYTF
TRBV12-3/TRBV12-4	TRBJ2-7	CASTAGSYEQYF
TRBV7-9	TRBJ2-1	CASSGAGTRRTSSYNEQFF
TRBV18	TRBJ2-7	CASSPRGTGGASYEQYF
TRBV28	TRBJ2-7	CASTRDRVKEQYF
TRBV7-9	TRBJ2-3	CASSGRGTDTQYF
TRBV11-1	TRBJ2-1	CASSRTGNPWGHNEQFF
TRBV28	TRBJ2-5	CASSQSDGDQETQYF
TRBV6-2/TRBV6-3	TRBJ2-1	CASKEYGSSYNEQFF
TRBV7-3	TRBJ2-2	CASSLDHRANAGELFF
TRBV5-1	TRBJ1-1	CASSLVGQGNTEAFF
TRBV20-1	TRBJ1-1	CSAREWGNTEAFF
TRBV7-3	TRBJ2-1	CASSLNPGGDEQFF
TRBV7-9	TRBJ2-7	CASCLWGTGEGCEQYF
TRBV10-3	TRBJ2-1	CAITEDRAREQFF
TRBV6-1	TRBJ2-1	CASSEGDWSYNEQFF
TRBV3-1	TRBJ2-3	CASSQEGDFTDTQYF
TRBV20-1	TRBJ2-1	CSARVSLGGSYNEQFF
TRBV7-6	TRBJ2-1	CASSLEAGPYNEQFF
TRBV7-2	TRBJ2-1	CASSWTYEQFF
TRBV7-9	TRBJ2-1	CASSSFGDPEQFF
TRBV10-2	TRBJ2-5	CASSESGTTQETQYF
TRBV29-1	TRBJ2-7	CSVDRGGEQYF
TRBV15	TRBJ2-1	CATSPTSGGQFF
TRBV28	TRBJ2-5	CASRSPTGAKQETQYF
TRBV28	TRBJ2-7	CASSLYRGRSVGVPDYEQYF
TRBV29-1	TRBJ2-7	CSVEQGAPYEQYF
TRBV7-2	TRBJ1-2	CASSLVPALGQLVLPPNYGYTF